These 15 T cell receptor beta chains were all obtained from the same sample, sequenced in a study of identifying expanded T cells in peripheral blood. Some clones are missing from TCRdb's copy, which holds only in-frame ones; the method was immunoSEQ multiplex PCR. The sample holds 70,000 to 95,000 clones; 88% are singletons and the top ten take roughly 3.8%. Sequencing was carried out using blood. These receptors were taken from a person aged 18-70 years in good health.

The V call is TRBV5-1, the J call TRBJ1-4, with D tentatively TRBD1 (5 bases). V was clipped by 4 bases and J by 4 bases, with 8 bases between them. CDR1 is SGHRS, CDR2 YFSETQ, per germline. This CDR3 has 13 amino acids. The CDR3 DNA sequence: TGCGCCAGCAGCCCTGACAGTAATGAAAAACTGTTTTTT. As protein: CASSPDSNEKLFF.

The CDR3 spells CASRDWETDTQYF. CDR3 bases: TGTGCCAGCAGGGACTGGGAAACGGATACGCAGTATTTT. The rearrangement links TRBV27 to TRBJ2-3, with a possible D match to TRBD2 (5 bases). CDR3 size: 13 residues. Germline CDR1 is MNHEY and CDR2 is SMNVEV (reference sequence). V was pared by 6 bases and J by 6 bases, with 13 bases between.

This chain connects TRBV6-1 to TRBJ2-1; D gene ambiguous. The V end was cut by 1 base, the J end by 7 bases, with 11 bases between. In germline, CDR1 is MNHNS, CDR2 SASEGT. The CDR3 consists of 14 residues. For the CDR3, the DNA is TGTGCCAGCAGTGAAGGGGTAGGCCGGAATGAGCAGTTCTTC. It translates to CASSEGVGRNEQFF.

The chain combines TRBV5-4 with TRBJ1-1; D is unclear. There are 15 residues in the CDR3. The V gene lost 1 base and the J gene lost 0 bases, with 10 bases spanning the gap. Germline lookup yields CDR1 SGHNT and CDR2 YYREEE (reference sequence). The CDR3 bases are TGTGCCAGCAGCTTGAGTGCAGGTATGAACACTGAAGCTTTCTTT. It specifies CASSLSAGMNTEAFF.

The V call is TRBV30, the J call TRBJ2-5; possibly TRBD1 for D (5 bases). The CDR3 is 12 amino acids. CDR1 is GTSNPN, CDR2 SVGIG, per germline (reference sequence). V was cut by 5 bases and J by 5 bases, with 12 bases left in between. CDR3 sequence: CAWVRELETQYF. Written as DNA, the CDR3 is TGTGCCTGGGTCAGGGAACTGGAGACCCAGTACTTC.

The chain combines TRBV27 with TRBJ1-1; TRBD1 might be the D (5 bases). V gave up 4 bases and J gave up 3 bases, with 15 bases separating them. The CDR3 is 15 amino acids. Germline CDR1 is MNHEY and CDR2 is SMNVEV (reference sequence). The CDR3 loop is CASSSALGVDTEAFF. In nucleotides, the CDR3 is TGTGCCAGCAGTTCCGCCTTGGGGGTTGACACTGAAGCTTTCTTT.

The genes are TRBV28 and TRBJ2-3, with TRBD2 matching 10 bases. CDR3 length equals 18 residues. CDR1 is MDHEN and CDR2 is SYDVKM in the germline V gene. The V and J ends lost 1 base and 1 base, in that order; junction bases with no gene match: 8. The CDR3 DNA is TGTGCCAGCAGTTTATCGTCTAGCGGGGGATGGGGCACAGATACGCAGTATTTT. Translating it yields CASSLSSSGGWGTDTQYF.

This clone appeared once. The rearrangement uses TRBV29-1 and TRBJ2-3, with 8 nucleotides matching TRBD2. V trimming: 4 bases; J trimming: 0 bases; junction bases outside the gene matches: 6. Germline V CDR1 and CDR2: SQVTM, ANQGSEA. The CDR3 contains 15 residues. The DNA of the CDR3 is TGCAGCGTTGGGGGGACTAGTCTTAGCACAGATACGCAGTATTTT. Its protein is CSVGGTSLSTDTQYF.

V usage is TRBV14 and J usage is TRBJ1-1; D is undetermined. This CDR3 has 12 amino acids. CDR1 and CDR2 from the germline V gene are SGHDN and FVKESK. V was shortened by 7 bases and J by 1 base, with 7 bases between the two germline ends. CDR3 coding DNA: TGTGCCAGCAAAGGATCGAACACTGAAGCTTTCTTT. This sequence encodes CASKGSNTEAFF.

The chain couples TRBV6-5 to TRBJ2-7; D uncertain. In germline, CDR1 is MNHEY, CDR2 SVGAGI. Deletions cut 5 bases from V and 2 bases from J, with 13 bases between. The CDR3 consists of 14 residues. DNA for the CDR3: TGTGCCAGCAGTCGAAAGGCAGGACCCTACGAGCAGTACTTC. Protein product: CASSRKAGPYEQYF.

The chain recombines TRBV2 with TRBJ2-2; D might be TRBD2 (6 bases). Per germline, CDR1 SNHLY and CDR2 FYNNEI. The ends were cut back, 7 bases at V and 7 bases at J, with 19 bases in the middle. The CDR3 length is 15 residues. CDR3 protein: CASKGVAARGGELFF. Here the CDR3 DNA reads TGTGCCAGCAAAGGGGTAGCGGCCCGGGGCGGGGAGCTGTTTTTT.

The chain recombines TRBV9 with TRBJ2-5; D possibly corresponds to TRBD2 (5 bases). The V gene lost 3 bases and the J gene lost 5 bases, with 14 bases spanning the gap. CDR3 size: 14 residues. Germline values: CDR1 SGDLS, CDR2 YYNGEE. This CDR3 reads CASSGGEGWETQYF. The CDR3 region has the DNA TGTGCCAGCAGCGGGGGAGAAGGGTGGGAGACCCAGTACTTC.

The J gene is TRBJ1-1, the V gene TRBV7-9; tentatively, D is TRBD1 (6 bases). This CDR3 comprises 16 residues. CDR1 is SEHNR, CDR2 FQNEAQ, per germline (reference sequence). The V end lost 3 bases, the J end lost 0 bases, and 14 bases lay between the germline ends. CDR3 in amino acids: CASSFGQSLMNTEAFF. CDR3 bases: TGTGCCAGCAGCTTCGGACAGTCCCTTATGAACACTGAAGCTTTCTTT.

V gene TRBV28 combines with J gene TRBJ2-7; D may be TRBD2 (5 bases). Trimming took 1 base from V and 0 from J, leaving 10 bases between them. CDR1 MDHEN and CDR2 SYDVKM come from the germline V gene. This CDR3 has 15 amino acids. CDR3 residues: CASSLSSNPSYEQYF. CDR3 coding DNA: TGTGCCAGCAGTTTATCTAGCAATCCCTCCTACGAGCAGTACTTC.

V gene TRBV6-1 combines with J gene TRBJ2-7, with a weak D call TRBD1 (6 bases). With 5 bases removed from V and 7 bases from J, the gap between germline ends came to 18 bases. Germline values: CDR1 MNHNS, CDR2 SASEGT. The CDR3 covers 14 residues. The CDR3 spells CASSKLQGSREQYF. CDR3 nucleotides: TGTGCCAGCAGTAAACTACAGGGTTCGAGGGAGCAGTACTTC.